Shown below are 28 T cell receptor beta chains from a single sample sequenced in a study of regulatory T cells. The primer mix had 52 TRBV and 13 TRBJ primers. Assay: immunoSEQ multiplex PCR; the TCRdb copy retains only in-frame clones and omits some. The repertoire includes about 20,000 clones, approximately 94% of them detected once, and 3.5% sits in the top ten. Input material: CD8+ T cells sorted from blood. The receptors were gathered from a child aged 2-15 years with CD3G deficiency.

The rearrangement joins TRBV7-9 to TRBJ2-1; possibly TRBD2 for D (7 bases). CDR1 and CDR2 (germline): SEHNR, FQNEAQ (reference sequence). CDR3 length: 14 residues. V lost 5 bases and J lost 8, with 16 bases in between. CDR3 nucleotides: TGTGCCAGCAGCCGACTAGCCCCAGGGGATGAGCAGTTCTTC. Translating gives CASSRLAPGDEQFF.

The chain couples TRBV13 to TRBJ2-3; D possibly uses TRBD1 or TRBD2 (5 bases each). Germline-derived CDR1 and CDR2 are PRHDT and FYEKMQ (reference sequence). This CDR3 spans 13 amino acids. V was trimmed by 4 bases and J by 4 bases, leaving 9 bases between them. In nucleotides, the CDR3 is TGTGCCAGCAGCTACGGGACGGCAGATACGCAGTATTTT. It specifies CASSYGTADTQYF.

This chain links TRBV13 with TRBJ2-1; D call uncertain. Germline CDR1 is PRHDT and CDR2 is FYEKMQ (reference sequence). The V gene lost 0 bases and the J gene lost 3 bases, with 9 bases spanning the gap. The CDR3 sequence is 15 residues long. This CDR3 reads CASSLGTAYYNEQFF. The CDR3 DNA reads TGTGCCAGCAGCTTAGGGACGGCTTACTACAATGAGCAGTTCTTC.

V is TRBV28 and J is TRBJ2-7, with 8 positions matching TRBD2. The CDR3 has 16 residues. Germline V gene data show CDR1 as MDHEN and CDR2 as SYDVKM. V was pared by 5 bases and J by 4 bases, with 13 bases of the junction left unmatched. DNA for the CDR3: TGTGCCAGCAGTGCCGGCTACTCGGGAGGGCCGTACGAGCAGTACTTC. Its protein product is CASSAGYSGGPYEQYF.

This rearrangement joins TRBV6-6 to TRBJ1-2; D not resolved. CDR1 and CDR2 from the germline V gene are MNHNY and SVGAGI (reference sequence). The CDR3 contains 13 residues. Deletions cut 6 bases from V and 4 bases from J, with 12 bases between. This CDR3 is CASRDTVGYGYTF. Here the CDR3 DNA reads TGTGCCAGCAGGGATACAGTGGGCTATGGCTACACCTTC.

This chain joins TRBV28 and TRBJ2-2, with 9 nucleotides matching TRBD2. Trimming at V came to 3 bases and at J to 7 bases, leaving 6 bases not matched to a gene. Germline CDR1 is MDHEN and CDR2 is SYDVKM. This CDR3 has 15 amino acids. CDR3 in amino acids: CASSFGLASHGELFF. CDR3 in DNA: TGTGCCAGCAGTTTCGGACTAGCGTCCCACGGGGAGCTGTTTTTT. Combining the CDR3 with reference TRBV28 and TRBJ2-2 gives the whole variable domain DVKVTQSSRYLVKRTGEKVFLECVQDMDHENMFWYRQDPGLGLRLIYFSYDVKMKEKGDIPEGYSVSREKKERFSLILESASTNQTSMYLCASSFGLASHGELFFGEGSRLTVL.

The CDR3 bases are TGTGCCAGTGGTAGCGGGAGTAATGAGCAGTTCTTC. It yields the protein CASGSGSNEQFF. V gene TRBV19 combines with J gene TRBJ2-1, with 9 nucleotides matching TRBD2. The CDR3 consists of 12 residues. Germline assignment: CDR1 LNHDA and CDR2 SQIVND (reference sequence). V lost 8 bases to trimming and J lost 7 bases; unmatched junction nucleotides: 3.

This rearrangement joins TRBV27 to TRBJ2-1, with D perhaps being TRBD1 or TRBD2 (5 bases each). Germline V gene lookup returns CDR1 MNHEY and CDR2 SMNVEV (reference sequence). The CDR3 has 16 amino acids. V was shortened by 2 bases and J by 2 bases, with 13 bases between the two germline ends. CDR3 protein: CASSLVWDGTYNEQFF. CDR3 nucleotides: TGTGCCAGCAGTTTAGTGTGGGACGGGACCTACAATGAGCAGTTCTTC.

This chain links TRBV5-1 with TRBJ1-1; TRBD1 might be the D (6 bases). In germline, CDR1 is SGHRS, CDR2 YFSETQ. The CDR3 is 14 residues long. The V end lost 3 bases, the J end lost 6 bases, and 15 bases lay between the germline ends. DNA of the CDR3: TGCGCCAGCAGCTACGGTCCCGGGGGCGCTGAAGCTTTCTTT. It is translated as CASSYGPGGAEAFF.

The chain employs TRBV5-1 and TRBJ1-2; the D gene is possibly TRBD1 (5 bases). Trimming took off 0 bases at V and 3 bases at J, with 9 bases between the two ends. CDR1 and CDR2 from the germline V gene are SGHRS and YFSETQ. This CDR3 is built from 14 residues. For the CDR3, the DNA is TGCGCCAGCAGCTTGGATCAGGGTGACTATGGCTACACCTTC. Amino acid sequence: CASSLDQGDYGYTF. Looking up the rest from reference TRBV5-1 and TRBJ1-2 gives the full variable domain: KAGVTQTPRYLIKTRGQQVTLSCSPISGHRSVSWYQQTPGQGLQFLFEYFSETQRNKGNFPGRFSGRQFSNSRSEMNVSTLELGDSALYLCASSLDQGDYGYTFGSGTRLTVV.

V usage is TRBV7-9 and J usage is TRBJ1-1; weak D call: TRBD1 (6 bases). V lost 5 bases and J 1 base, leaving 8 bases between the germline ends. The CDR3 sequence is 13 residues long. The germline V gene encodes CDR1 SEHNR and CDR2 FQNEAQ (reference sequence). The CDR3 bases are TGTGCCAGCAGCCCGACAGGGAACACTGAAGCTTTCTTT. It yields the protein CASSPTGNTEAFF.

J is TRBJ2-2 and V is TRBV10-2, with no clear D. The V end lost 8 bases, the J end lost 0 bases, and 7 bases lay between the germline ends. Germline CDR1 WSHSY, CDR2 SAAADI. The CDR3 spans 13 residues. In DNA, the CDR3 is TGCGCCAGCCGAAGTCCGAACACCGGGGAGCTGTTTTTT. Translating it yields CASRSPNTGELFF.

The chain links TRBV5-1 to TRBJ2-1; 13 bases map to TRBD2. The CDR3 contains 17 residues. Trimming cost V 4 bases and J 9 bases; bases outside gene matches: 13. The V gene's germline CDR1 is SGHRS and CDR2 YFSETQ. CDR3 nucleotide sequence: TGCGCCAGCAGCGGGGGGACCGGACTAGCGGGAGTAACTGAGCAGTTCTTC. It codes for CASSGGTGLAGVTEQFF.

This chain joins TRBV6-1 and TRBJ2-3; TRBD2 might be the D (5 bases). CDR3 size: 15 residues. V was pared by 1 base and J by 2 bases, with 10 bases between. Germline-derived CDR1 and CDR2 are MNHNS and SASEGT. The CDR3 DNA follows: TGTGCCAGCAGTGAAGGATCGGGGTTCACAGATACGCAGTATTTT. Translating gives CASSEGSGFTDTQYF.

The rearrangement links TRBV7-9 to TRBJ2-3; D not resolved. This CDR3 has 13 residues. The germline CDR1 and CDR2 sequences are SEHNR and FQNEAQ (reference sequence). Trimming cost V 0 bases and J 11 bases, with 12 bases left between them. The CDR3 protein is CASSLAGDFKQYF. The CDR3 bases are TGTGCCAGCAGCTTAGCGGGCGATTTTAAGCAGTATTTT.

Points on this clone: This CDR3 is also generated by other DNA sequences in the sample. The chain's CDR3 is CASSSDYEQYF. The CDR3 bases are TGTGCCAGCAGTTCTGATTACGAGCAGTACTTC. V is TRBV28 and J is TRBJ2-7; no clear D. Trimming cost V 4 bases and J 4 bases, with 5 bases left between them. The V gene's germline CDR1 is MDHEN and CDR2 SYDVKM. This CDR3 spans 11 amino acids.

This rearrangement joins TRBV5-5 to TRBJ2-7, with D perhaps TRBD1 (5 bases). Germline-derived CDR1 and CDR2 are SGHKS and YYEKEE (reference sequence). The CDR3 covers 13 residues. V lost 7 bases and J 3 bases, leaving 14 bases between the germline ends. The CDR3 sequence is CASAPQGVYEQYF. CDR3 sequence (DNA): TGTGCCAGCGCGCCCCAAGGGGTCTACGAGCAGTACTTC.

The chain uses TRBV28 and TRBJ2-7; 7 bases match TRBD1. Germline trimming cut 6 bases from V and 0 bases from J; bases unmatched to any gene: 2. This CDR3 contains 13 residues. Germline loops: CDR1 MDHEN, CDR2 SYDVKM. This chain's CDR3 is CASSGQVSYEQYF. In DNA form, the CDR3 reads TGTGCCAGCAGCGGACAGGTCTCCTACGAGCAGTACTTC. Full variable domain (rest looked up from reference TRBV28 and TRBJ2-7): DVKVTQSSRYLVKRTGEKVFLECVQDMDHENMFWYRQDPGLGLRLIYFSYDVKMKEKGDIPEGYSVSREKKERFSLILESASTNQTSMYLCASSGQVSYEQYFGPGTRLTVT.

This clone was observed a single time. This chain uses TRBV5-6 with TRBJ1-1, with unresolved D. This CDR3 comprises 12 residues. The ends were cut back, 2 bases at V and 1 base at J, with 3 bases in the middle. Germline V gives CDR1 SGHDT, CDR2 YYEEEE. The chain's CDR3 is CASSFGNTEAFF. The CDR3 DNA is TGTGCCAGCAGCTTCGGGAACACTGAAGCTTTCTTT.

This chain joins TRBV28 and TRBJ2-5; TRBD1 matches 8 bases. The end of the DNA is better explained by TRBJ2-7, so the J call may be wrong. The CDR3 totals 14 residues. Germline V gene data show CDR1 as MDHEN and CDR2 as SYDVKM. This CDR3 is CASSLLAGGDEQYF. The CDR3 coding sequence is TGTGCCAGCAGTTTATTGGCAGGGGGCGACGAGCAGTACTTC.

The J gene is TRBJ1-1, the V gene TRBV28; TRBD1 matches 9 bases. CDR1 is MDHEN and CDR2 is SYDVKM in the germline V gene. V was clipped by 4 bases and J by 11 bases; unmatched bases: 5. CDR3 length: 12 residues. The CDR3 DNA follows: TGTGCCAGCAGTTCCCGGACAGGGGAGGCTTTCTTT. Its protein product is CASSSRTGEAFF.

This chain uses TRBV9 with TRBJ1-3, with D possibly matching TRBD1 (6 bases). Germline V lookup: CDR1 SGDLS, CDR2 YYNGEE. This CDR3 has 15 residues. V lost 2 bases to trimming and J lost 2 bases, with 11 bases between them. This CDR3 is CASSVRGATGNTIYF. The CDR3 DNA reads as TGTGCCAGCAGCGTGAGGGGGGCCACTGGAAACACCATATATTTT.

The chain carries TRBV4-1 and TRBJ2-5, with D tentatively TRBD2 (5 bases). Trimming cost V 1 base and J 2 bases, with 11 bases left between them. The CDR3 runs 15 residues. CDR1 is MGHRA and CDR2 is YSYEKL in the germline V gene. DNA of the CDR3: TGCGCCAGCAGCCAAGCCGGGGTCCCACAAGAGACCCAGTACTTC. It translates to CASSQAGVPQETQYF.

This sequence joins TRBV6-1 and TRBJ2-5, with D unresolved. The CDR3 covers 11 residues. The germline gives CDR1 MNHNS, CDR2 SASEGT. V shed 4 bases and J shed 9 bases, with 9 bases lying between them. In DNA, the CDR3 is TGTGCCAGCAGTGCCTTTGGGCCCCAGTACTTC. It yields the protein CASSAFGPQYF.

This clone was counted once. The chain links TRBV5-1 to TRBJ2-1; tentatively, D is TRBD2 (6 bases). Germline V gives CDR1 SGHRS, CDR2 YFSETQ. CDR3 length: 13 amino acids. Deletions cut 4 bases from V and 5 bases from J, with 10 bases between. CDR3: CASSPGLHNEQFF. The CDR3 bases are TGCGCCAGCAGCCCGGGACTTCACAATGAGCAGTTCTTC.

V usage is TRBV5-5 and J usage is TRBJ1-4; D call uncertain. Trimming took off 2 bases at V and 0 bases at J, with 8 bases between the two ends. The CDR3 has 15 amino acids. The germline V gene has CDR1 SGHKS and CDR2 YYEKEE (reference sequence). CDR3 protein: CASSFQPATNEKLFF. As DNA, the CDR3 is TGTGCCAGCAGCTTTCAGCCTGCAACTAATGAAAAACTGTTTTTT.

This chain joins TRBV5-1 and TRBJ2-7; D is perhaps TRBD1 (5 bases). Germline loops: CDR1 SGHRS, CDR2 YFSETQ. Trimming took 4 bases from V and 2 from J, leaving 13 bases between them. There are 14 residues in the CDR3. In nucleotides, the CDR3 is TGCGCCAGCAGCCCTGGTAGGGGAACCTACGAGCAGTACTTC. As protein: CASSPGRGTYEQYF.

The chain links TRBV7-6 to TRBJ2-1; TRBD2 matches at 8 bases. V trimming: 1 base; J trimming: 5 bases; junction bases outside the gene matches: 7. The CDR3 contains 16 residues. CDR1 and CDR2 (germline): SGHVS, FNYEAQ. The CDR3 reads CASSLDGPGGHNEQFF. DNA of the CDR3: TGTGCCAGCAGCTTAGACGGGCCGGGAGGGCACAATGAGCAGTTCTTC.